This TCR beta chain was observed in a study of blood T cell repertoires in COVID-19. Across the whole study: Spain, Italy and the United States supplied samples that represented acute and convalescent COVID-19. T cells, B-cell-depleted T cells, or PBMCs provided the cDNA or gDNA that served as material.

The junction had 6 bases not matched to a gene; V was cut back by 6 bases and J by 8 bases. This CDR3 contains 14 residues. The germline CDR1 and CDR2 sequences are LNHDA and SQIVND (reference sequence). As processed by the authors: Estimation of nucleated cell counts was performed using reference gene primer amplification. TCRdb's copy holds only in-frame clones and misses some; the assay was immunoSEQ multiplex PCR. V, J and clone size were drawn from that table, and D and trimming were deduced from the DNA. The sample lists 100,000 or so clones; around four fifths were seen once. This TCR was recovered from a man aged 50-59 years with active or convalescent COVID-19. The chain has TRBV19 and TRBJ2-1; TRBD2 matches at 11 bases. Sequencing was performed on peripheral blood. DNA of the CDR3: TGTGCCAGTAGGGATAGCGGGAGGGAGCATGAGCAGTTCTTC. As protein: CASRDSGREHEQFF.